This T cell receptor (beta chain) was found in a study of T cells expressing NK-cell markers. This CDR3 contains 15 residues. Germline CDR1 DFQATT, CDR2 SNEGSKA (reference sequence). In generating TCR beta cDNA, 5'RACE template switching with UMIs was used. Reprocessing the 5' RACE reads, TCRdb reports a single entry for every CDR3 protein and omits DNA. The sample table sets out roughly 450,000 distinct CDR3 sequences. This TCR was recovered from a woman in her fifties or sixties in good health. The specimen was blood T cells: a sorted CD56 or NKG2C T cell subset, CD4+ or CD8+ T cells, or bulk PBMC T cells (not recorded which). The gene calls are TRBV20-1 and TRBJ2-1; TCRdb names TRBD1, which stays unverified in the absence of DNA. The CDR3 sequence is CSALSRGGLRNEQFF.